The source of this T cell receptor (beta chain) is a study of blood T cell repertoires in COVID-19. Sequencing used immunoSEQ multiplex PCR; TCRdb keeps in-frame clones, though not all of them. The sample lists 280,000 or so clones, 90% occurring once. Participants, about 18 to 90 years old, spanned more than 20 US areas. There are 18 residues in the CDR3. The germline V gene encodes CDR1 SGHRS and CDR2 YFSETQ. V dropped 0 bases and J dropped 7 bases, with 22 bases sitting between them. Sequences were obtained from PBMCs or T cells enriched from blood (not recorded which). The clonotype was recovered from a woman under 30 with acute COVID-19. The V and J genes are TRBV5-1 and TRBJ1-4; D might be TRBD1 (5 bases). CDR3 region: CASSLGPMWGRTGEKLFF. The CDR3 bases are TGCGCCAGCAGCTTGGGACCGATGTGGGGCAGGACGGGTGAAAAACTGTTTTTT.